This T cell receptor beta chain was observed in a study of blood T cell repertoires in COVID-19. Background on the study: COVID-19 samples, acute and convalescent, were from the United States, Italy and Spain.

This clone appeared once. Germline assignment: CDR1 LGHNT and CDR2 FRNRAP. There are 16 residues in the CDR3. V was pared by 2 bases and J by 6 bases, with 19 bases between. Assay: immunoSEQ multiplex PCR; the TCRdb copy retains only in-frame clones and omits some. Found here are about 68,000 clones, roughly 84% of them singletons; the top ten hold 8.8%. The rearrangement links TRBV12-5 to TRBJ1-1; no definite D call. The sequence derives from a man between 50 and 59 years old with active COVID-19. The sequencing input was peripheral blood. The CDR3 DNA follows: TGTGCTAGTGGTTTGACACCCCGAGAGGCGTGGGCTGAAGCTTTCTTT. It encodes CASGLTPREAWAEAFF.